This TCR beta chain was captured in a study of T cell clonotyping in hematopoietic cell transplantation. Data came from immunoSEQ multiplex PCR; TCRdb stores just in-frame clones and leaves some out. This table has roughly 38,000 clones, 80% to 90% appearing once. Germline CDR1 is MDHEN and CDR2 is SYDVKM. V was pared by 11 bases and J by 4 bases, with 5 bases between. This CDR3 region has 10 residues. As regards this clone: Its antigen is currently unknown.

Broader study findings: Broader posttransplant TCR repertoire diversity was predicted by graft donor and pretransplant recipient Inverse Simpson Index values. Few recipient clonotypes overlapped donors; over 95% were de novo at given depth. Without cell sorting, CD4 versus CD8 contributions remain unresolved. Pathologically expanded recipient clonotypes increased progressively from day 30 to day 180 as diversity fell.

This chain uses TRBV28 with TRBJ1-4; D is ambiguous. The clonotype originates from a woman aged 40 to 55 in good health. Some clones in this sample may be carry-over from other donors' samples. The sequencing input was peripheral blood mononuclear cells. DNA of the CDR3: TGTGCCGGTTATAATGAAAAACTGTTTTTT. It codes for CAGYNEKLFF.